This TCR beta chain was obtained from a study of cytomegalovirus exposure and HLA in healthy donors. Researchers ran the PCR with 60 Vbeta and 13 Jbeta primers. Data came from immunoSEQ multiplex PCR; TCRdb stores just in-frame clones and leaves some out. The table lists around 180,000 clones, around 82% of them singletons. The V end was cut by 4 bases, the J end by 3 bases, with 11 bases between. The CDR3 spans 14 residues. Germline-derived CDR1 and CDR2 are SNHLY and FYNNEI. Sequenced: PBMCs. The receptor was isolated from a man aged 55 to 70 in good health and CMV-seronegative. The V and J genes are TRBV2 and TRBJ2-3, with D perhaps TRBD2 (5 bases). The CDR3: CASSVFGGTDTQYF. Written as DNA, the CDR3 is TGTGCCAGCAGTGTCTTTGGAGGAACAGATACGCAGTATTTT.